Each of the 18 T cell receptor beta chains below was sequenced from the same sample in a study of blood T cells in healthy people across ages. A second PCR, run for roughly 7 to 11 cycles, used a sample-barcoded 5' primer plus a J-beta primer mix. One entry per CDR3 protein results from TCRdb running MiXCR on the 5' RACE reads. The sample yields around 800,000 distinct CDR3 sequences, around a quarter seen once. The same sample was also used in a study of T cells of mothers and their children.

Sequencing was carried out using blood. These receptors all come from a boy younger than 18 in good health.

This CDR3 is CASSIGLQNIQYF. CDR3 bases: TGTGCCAGTAGTATAGGTTTACAAAACATTCAGTACTTC. The chain links TRBV19 to TRBJ2-4; no firm D call. Germline CDR1 is LNHDA and CDR2 is SQIVND (reference sequence). The CDR3 sequence is 13 residues long. The V and J ends lost 1 base and 5 bases respectively, with 6 bases between them.

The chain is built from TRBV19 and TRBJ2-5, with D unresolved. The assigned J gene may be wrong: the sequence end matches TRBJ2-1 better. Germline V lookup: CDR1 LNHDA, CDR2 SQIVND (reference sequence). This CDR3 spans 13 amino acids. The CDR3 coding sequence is TGTGCCAGTAGTATTGAGGACGGGTCTGAGCAGTTCTTC. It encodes CASSIEDGSEQFF.

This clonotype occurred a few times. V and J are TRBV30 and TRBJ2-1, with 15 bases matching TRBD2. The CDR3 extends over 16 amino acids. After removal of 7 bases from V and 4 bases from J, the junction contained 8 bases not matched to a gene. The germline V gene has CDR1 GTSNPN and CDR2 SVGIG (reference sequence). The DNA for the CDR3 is TGTGCCTATATACGGACTAGCGGGGGGGATTACAATGAGCAGTTCTTC. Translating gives CAYIRTSGGDYNEQFF.

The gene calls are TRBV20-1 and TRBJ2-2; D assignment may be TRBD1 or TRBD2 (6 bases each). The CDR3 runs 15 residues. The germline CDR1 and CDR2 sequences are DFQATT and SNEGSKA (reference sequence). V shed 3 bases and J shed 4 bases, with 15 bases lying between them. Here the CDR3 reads CSARVGGSGTGELFF. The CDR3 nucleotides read TGCAGTGCTAGGGTGGGGGGCTCGGGCACCGGGGAGCTGTTTTTT.

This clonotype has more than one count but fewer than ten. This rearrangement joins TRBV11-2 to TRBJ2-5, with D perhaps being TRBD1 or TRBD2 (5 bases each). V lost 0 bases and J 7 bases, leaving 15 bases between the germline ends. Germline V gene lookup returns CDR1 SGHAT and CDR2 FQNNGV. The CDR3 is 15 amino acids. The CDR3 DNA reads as TGTGCCAGCAGCTTAGAGGGGACCGCCTTGGGGACCCAGTACTTC. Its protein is CASSLEGTALGTQYF.

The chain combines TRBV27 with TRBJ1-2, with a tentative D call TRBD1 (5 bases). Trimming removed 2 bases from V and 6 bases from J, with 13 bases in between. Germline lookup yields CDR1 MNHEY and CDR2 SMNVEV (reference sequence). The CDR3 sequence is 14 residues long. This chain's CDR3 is CASSLIGGWNGYTF. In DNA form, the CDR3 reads TGTGCCAGCAGTTTAATCGGGGGTTGGAATGGCTACACCTTC.

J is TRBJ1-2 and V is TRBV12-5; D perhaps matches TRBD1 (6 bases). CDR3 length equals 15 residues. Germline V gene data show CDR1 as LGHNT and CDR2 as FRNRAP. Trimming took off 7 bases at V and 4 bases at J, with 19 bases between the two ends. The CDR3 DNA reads TGTGCTAGTGCCCGGGAGGCAGGGGCATTCTATGGCTACACCTTC. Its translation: CASAREAGAFYGYTF.

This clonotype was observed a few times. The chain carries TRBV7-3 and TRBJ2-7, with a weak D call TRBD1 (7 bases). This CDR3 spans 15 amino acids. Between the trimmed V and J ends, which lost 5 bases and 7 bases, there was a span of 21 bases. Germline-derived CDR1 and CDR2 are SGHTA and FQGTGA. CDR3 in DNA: TGTGCCAGCAGCCTCGGGAGATCCGGGACAGCGGAGCAGTACTTC. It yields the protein CASSLGRSGTAEQYF.

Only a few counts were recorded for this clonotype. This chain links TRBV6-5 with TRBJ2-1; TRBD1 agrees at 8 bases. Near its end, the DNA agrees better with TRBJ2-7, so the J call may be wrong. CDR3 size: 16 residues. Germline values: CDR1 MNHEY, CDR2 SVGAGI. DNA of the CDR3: TGTGCCAGCAGCGACCTTGGGACAGGAAAACCCTACGAGCAGTACTTC. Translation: CASSDLGTGKPYEQYF.

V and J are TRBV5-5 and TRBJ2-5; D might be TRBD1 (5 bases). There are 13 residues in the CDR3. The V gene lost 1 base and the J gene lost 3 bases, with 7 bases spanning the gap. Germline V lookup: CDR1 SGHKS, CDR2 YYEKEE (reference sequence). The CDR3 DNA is TGTGCCAGCAGCTTGTTCAGGGAAGAGACCCAGTACTTC. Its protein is CASSLFREETQYF. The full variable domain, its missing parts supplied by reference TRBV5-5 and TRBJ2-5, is DAGVTQSPTHLIKTRGQQVTLRCSPISGHKSVSWYQQVLGQGPQFIFQYYEKEERGRGNFPDRFSARQFPNYSSELNVNALLLGDSALYLCASSLFREETQYFGPGTRLLVL.

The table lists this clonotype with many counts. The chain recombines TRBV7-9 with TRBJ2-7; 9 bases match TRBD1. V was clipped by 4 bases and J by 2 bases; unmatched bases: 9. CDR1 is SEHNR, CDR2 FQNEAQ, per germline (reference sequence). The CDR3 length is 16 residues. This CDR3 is CASSYTDRGLPYEQYF. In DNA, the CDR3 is TGTGCCAGCAGCTACACGGACAGGGGATTGCCCTACGAGCAGTACTTC.

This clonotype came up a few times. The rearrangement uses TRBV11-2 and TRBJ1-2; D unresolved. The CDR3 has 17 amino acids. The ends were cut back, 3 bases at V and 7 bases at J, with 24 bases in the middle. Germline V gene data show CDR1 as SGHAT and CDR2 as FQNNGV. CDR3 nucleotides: TGTGCCAGCAGCTTTTTCGGCGTAAGGAAATTGAAGGGTGGCTACACCTTC. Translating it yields CASSFFGVRKLKGGYTF.

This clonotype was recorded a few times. For the CDR3, the DNA is TGTGCCAGCAGCGACCAGGGGGGTAATTCACCCCTCCACTTT. It yields the protein CASSDQGGNSPLHF. The rearrangement uses TRBV7-9 and TRBJ1-6; 7 bases map to TRBD1. CDR3 length: 14 amino acids. Per the germline V gene, CDR1 is SEHNR and CDR2 is FQNEAQ (reference sequence). V lost 5 bases to trimming and J lost 6 bases; unmatched junction nucleotides: 4.

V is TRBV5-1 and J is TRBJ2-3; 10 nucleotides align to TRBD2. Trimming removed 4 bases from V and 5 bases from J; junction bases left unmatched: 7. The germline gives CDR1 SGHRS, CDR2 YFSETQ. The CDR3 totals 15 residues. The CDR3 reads CASSGSGGALDTQYF. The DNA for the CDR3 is TGCGCCAGCAGCGGAAGCGGGGGGGCCTTAGATACGCAGTATTTT.

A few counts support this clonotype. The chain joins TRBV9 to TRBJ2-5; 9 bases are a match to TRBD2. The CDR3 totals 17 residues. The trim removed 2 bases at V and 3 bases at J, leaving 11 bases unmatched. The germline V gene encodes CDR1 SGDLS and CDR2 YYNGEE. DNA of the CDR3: TGTGCCAGCAGCGTCAGCCCAGGGGCTAGCGGGGAAGAGACCCAGTACTTC. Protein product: CASSVSPGASGEETQYF.

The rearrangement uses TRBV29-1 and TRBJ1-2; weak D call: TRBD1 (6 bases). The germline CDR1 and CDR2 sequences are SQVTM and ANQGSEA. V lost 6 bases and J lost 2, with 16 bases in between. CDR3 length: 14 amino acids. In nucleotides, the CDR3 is TGCAGCGTGGCACTGGGGGGGGCGAACTATGGCTACACCTTC. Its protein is CSVALGGANYGYTF.

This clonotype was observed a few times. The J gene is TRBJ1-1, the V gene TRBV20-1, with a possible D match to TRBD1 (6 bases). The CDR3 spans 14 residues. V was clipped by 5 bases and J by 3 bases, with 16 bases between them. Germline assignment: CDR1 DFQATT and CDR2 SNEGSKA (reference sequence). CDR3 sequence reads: CSAGKLDSYTEAFF. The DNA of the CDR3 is TGCAGTGCTGGTAAATTGGACAGTTACACTGAAGCTTTCTTT.

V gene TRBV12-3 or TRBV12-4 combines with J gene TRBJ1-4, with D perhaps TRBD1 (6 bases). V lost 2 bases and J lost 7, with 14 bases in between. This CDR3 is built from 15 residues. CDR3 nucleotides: TGTGCCAGCAGTTTACTGGGGGGGCGAGGTGAAAAACTGTTTTTT. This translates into CASSLLGGRGEKLFF.